What follows describes a single TCR beta chain. The data originate from a study of control samples from healthy donors and cancer patients. CDR1 and CDR2 from the germline V gene are LGHNA and YSLEER. Trimming removed 4 bases at V and 2 bases at J, with 14 bases between. The length of the CDR3 is 15 residues. The method was immunoSEQ multiplex PCR; TCRdb's version includes in-frame clones alone and lacks a portion of them. The sample consists of 90,000 to 100,000 clones, approximately 81% of them appearing once. This TCR came from a woman in her 30s in good health. The chain employs TRBV4-3 and TRBJ2-5; perhaps D is TRBD1 or TRBD2 (5 bases each). Sequencing input: blood. CDR3 nucleotide sequence: TGCGCCAGCAGCCTTCTCCGGGGCACTCAAGAGACCCAGTACTTC. This translates into CASSLLRGTQETQYF.